The entry that follows covers one T cell receptor (beta chain) sequence. What it binds is not known. This sequence may be a read error, since a much larger clone differs from it by one base. An approximately 10 ml volume of fresh peripheral blood provided the PBMCs. Scientists amplified the TCR beta CDR3 regions from RNA transcripts. An initial RT-PCR round employing HTBI primers preceded a second-round multiplex PCR. TCRdb itself ran the multiplex PCR reads through MiXCR, one entry per CDR3 protein. The sample lists almost 750,000 distinct CDR3 sequences, roughly 40% occurring once. The record originates from a study of Graves' ophthalmopathy and Graves' hyperthyroidism. Study in general: Peripheral blood was obtained at first diagnosis, ahead of any treatment.

The CDR3 is 12 amino acids. The germline V and J ends were trimmed by 5 bases and 1 base, with 8 bases remaining between them. Germline V gene data show CDR1 as DFQATT and CDR2 as SNEGSKA (reference sequence). The study's findings and limits: The majority of expanded thyroid clonotypes above 0.001 frequency also occurred in blood.

V usage is TRBV20-1 and J usage is TRBJ1-1; D perhaps matches TRBD1 (6 bases). This receptor was taken from an adult man with Graves' ophthalmopathy. Sequences were obtained from peripheral blood. This CDR3 reads CSAGQRNTEAFF. CDR3 coding DNA: TGCAGTGCTGGACAGAGGAACACTGAAGCTTTCTTT.